This T cell receptor beta chain originates from a study of a mutant IDH1 vaccine in newly diagnosed glioma. Whole-study context: Patients received vaccination from 4-6 weeks after radiotherapy alone, or with temozolomide cycles.

There are a few counts of this clone. Its antigen is not identified. Profiled with immunoSEQ multiplex PCR; TCRdb holds only in-frame clones, not every one. The table has more than 25,000 clones, 79% seen once. Time point given: week 35, safety follow-up. Each vaccine dose was 300 ug of mutant IDH1 20-mer peptide, with topical imiquimod. V was shortened by 0 bases and J by 5 bases, with 10 bases between the two germline ends. This CDR3 has 15 residues. Germline V gene data show CDR1 as SGHVS and CDR2 as FNYEAQ. This specimen consisted of PBMCs, obtained from a glioma patient whose treatment included an IDH1 peptide vaccine. The chain recombines TRBV7-6 with TRBJ2-2; D is unclear. The TCR sequence derives from a woman in her 30s with glioma. Some clones in this sample may be carry-over from other donors' samples. CDR3 residues: CASSLAGISTGELFF. The DNA for the CDR3 is TGTGCCAGCAGCTTAGCAGGGATCTCAACCGGGGAGCTGTTTTTT.